This T cell receptor beta chain came from a study of control samples from healthy donors and cancer patients. A single count supports this clone. The V gene lost 0 bases and the J gene lost 6 bases, with 20 bases spanning the gap. Germline V CDR1 and CDR2: SGHDT, YYEEEE. This CDR3 spans 17 amino acids. Here immunoSEQ multiplex PCR was the method, and the copy in TCRdb shows in-frame clones only, minus some. The table records under 450,000 clones, 75% to 95% of them present only once. This sequence originates from a man aged 40-55 years with head and neck cancer. This chain joins TRBV5-6 and TRBJ2-3; possibly TRBD1 for D (5 bases). Material for sequencing was PBMCs. The DNA of the CDR3 is TGTGCCAGCAGCTTGGCCAGCGTGGGCAGGGTGGCCGATACGCAGTATTTT. Its protein is CASSLASVGRVADTQYF.